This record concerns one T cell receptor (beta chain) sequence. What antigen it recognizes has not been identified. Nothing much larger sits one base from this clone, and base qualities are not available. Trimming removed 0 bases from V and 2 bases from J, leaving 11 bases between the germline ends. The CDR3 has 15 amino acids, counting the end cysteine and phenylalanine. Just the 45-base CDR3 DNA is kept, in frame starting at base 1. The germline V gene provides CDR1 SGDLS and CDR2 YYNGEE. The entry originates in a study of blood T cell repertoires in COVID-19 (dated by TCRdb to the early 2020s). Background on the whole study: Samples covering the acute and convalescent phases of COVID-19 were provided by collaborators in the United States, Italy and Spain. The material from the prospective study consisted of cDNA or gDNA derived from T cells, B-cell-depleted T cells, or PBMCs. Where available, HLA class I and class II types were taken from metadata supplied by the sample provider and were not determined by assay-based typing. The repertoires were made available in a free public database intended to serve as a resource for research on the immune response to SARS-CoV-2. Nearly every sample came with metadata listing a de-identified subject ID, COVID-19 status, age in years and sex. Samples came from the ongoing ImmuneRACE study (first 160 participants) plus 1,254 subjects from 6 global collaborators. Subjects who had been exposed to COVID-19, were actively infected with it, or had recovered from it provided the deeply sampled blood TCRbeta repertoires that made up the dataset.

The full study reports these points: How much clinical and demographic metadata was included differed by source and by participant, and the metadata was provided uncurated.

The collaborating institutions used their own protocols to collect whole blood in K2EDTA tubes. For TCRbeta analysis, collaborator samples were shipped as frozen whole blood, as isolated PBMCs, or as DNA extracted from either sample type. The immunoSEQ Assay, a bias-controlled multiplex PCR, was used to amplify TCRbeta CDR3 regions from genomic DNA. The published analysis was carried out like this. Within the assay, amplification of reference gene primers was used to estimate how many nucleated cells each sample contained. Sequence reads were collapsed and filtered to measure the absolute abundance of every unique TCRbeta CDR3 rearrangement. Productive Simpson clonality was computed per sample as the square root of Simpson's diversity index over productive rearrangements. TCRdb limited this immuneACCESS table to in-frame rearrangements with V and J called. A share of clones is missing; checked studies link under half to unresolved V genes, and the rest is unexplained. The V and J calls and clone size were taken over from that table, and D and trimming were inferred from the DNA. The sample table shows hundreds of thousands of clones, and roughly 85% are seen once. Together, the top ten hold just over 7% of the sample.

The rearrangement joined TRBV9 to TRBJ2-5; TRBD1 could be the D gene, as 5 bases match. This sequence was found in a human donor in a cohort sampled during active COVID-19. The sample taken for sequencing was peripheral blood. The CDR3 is CASSVALGQQETQYF. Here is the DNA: TGTGCCAGCAGCGTAGCCCTGGGGCAGCAAGAGACCCAGTACTTC.